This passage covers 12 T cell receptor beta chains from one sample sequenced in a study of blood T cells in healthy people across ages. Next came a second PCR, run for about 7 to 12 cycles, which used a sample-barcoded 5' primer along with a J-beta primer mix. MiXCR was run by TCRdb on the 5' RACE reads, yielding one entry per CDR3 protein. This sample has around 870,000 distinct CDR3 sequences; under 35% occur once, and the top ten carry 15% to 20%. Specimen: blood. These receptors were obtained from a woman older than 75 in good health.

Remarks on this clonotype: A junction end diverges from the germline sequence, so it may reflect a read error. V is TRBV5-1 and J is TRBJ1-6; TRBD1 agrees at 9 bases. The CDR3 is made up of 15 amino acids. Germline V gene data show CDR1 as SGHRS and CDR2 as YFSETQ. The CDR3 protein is CASSSGQGYSSPLHF. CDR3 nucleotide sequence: TGCGCCAGCAGCTCAGGACAGGGGTATAGTTCACCCCTCCACTTT.

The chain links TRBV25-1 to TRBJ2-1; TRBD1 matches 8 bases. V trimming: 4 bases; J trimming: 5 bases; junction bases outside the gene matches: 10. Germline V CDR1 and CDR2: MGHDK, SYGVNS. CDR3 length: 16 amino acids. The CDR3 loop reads CASSVISRGPDNEQFF. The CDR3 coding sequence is TGTGCCAGCAGTGTTATAAGCAGGGGGCCTGACAATGAGCAGTTCTTC.

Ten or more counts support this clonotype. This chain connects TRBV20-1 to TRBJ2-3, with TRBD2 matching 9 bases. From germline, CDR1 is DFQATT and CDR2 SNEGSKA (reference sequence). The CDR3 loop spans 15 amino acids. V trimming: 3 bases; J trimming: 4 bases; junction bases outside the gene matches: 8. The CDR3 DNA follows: TGCAGTGCTAGCGGAGCGGGAGGACCCGCAGATACGCAGTATTTT. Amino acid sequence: CSASGAGGPADTQYF.

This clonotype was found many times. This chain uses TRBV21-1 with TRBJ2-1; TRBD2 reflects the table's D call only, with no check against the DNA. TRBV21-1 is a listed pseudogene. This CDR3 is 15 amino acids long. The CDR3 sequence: CASSNLPSSYNEQFF. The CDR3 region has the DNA TGTGCCAGCAGCAACCTCCCGAGCTCCTACAATGAGCAGTTCTTC.

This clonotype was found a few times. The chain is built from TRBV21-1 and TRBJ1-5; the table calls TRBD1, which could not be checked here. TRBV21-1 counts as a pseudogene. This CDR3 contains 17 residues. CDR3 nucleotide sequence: TGTGCCAGCAGCAAAGGAGGAGGGGGTGCATCGTACCAGCCCCAGCATTTT. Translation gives CASSKGGGGASYQPQHF.

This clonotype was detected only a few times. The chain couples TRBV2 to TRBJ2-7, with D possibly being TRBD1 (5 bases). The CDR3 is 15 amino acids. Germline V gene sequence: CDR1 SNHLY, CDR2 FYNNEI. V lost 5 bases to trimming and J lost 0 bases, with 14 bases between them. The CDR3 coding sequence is TGTGCCAGCAGTTTTCAGGGTTTTTCCTCCTACGAGCAGTACTTC. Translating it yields CASSFQGFSSYEQYF.

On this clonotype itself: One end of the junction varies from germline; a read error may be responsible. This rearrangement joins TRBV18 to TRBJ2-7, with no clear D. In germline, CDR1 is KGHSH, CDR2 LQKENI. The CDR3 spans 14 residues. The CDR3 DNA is TGTGCAAGCTCACCGCCTCCTGAGTACAATGAGCAGTACTTC. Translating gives CASSPPPEYNEQYF.

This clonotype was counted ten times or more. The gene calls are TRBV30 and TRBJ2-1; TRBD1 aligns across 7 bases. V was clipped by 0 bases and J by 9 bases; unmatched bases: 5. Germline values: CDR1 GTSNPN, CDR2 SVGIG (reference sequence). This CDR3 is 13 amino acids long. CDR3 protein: CAWSVEQGFEQFF. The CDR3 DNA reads TGTGCCTGGAGTGTAGAACAGGGGTTTGAGCAGTTCTTC.

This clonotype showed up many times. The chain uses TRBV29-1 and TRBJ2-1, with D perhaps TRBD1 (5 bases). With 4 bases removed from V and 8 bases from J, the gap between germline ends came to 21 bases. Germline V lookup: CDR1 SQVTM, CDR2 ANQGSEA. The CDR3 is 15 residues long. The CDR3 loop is CSVAYPSLRGYEQFF. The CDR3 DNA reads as TGCAGCGTTGCCTATCCCTCATTAAGGGGCTATGAGCAGTTCTTC.

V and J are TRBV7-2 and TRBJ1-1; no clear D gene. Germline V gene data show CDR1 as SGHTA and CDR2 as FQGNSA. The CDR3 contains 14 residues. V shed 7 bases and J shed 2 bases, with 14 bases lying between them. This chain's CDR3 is CASILNPTNTEAFF. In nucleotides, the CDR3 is TGTGCCAGCATTTTAAACCCGACAAACACTGAAGCTTTCTTT.

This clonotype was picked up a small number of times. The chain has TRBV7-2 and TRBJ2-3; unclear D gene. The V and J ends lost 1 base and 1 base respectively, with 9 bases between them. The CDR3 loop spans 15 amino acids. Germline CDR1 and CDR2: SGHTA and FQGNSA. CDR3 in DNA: TGTGCCAGCAGCTTAGGGCCGGACGGCACAGATACGCAGTATTTT. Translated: CASSLGPDGTDTQYF.

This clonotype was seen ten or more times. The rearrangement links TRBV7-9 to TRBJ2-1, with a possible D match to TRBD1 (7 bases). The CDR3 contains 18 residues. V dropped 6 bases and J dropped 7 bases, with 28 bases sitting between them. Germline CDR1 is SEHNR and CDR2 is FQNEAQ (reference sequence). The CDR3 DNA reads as TGTGCCAGCAGTCCTCTCCCCTCAGGGGGGCCAGGTGATAATGAGCAGTTCTTC. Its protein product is CASSPLPSGGPGDNEQFF.